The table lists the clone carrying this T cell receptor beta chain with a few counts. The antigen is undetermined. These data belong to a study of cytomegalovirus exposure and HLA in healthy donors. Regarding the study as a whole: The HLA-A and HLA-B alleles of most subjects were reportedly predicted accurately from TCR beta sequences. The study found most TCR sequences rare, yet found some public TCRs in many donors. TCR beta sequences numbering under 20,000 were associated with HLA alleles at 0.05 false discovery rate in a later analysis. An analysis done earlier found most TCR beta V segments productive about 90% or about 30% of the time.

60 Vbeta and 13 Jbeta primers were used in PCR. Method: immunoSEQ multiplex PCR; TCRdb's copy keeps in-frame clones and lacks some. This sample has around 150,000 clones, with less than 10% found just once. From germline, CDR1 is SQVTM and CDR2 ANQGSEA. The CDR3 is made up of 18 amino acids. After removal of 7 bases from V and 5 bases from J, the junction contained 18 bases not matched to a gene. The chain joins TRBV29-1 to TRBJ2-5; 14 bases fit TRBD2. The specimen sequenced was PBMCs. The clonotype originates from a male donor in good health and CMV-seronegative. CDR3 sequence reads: CSAILGPPGLAGVETQYF. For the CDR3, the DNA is TGCAGCGCCATTCTGGGTCCCCCGGGACTAGCGGGAGTTGAGACCCAGTACTTC.